The rows below give T cell receptor beta chains drawn from one sample of a study of control samples from healthy donors and cancer patients. Libraries were prepared by immunoSEQ multiplex PCR; TCRdb keeps only in-frame clonotypes and omits some of them. This sample carries 160,000 or so clones, 93% of them seen once, and the ten largest clones take 2% to 2.5%. What was sequenced was blood. These receptors were collected from a man aged 50 to 59 in good health. Each CDR3 is given with its conserved first and last residue. The order of the fields is V gene, D gene, clone size, J gene, CDR3 protein, CDR3 DNA. A D gene is named only where the DNA matches it firmly. The size field is filled for only some rows; it gives once, few, many or a size class.

V: TRBV6-2/TRBV6-3; D: NA; size: NA; J: TRBJ2-7; CDR3: CASSYSAVTYEQYF; DNA: TGTGCCAGCAGTTACTCTGCGGTTACCTACGAGCAGTACTTC
V: TRBV12-3/TRBV12-4; D: NA; size: NA; J: TRBJ2-2; CDR3: CASSLGGTGELFF; DNA: TGTGCCAGCAGTTTGGGGGGAACCGGGGAGCTGTTTTTT
V: TRBV9; D: TRBD2; size: NA; J: TRBJ2-1; CDR3: CASSVVSGSSYNEQFF; DNA: TGTGCCAGCAGCGTGGTTAGCGGGAGTTCCTACAATGAGCAGTTCTTC
V: TRBV10-3; D: NA; size: NA; J: TRBJ2-7; CDR3: CAISGSAGHEQYF; DNA: TGTGCCATCAGTGGGAGCGCGGGGCACGAGCAGTACTTC
V: TRBV5-5; D: TRBD1; size: NA; J: TRBJ1-2; CDR3: CASRHNPTGGDYGYTF; DNA: TGTGCCAGCAGACATAATCCGACAGGGGGAGACTATGGCTACACCTTC
V: TRBV18; D: TRBD2; size: NA; J: TRBJ2-1; CDR3: CASSPKVSGRDNEQFF; DNA: TGTGCCAGCTCACCAAAGGTTAGCGGGAGGGACAATGAGCAGTTCTTC
V: TRBV11-3; D: NA; size: NA; J: TRBJ2-2; CDR3: CASSLSNTGELFF; DNA: TGTGCCAGCAGCTTGAGTAACACCGGGGAGCTGTTTTTT
V: TRBV3-1/TRBV3-2; D: NA; size: NA; J: TRBJ2-3; CDR3: CASSQVQDTQYF; DNA: TGTGCCAGCAGCCAAGTTCAAGATACGCAGTATTTT
V: TRBV6-4; D: NA; size: NA; J: TRBJ2-1; CDR3: CASSFDSLNEQFF; DNA: TGTGCCAGCAGCTTCGACAGCCTCAATGAGCAGTTCTTC
V: TRBV3-1/TRBV3-2; D: NA; size: NA; J: TRBJ2-2; CDR3: CASRKGHTGELFF; DNA: TGTGCCAGCAGAAAAGGGCACACCGGGGAGCTGTTTTTT
V: TRBV19; D: NA; size: NA; J: TRBJ1-1; CDR3: CASSIVEGLEAFF; DNA: TGTGCCAGTAGTATAGTGGAGGGGCTTGAAGCTTTCTTT
V: TRBV2; D: TRBD2; size: NA; J: TRBJ2-7; CDR3: CASSGGRTSENF; DNA: TGTGCCAGCAGTGGAGGAAGGACTAGCGAGAACTTC
V: TRBV5-1; D: NA; size: NA; J: TRBJ2-2; CDR3: CASRLTTAGGGTGELFF; DNA: TGCGCCAGCAGACTCACTACGGCTGGTGGAGGGACCGGGGAGCTGTTTTTT
V: TRBV12-3/TRBV12-4; D: NA; size: NA; J: TRBJ1-2; CDR3: CASSRGIHGYTF; DNA: TGTGCCAGCTCTAGAGGGATCCATGGCTACACCTTC
V: TRBV30; D: NA; size: NA; J: TRBJ2-4; CDR3: CAWEPLAKNIQYF; DNA: TGTGCCTGGGAACCCTTAGCCAAAAACATTCAGTACTTC
V: TRBV28; D: NA; size: NA; J: TRBJ1-5; CDR3: CASSYGLGQPQHF; DNA: TGTGCCAGCAGTTACGGGTTAGGGCAGCCCCAGCATTTT
V: TRBV7-9; D: NA; size: NA; J: TRBJ2-5; CDR3: CATRGEETQYF; DNA: TGTGCCACCCGAGGAGAAGAGACCCAGTACTTC
V: TRBV24-1; D: TRBD1; size: NA; J: TRBJ2-7; CDR3: CATSGDGTGSYEQYF; DNA: TGTGCCACCAGTGGGGATGGGACAGGGTCCTACGAGCAGTACTTC
V: TRBV29-1; D: TRBD2; size: NA; J: TRBJ2-1; CDR3: CSVSSGIYNEQFF; DNA: TGCAGCGTTAGCAGCGGGATCTACAATGAGCAGTTCTTC
V: TRBV5-1; D: TRBD1; size: once; J: TRBJ2-1; CDR3: CASSETGTGGREQFF; DNA: TGCGCCAGCAGCGAAACCGGGACAGGGGGCCGTGAGCAGTTCTTC
V: TRBV12-3/TRBV12-4; D: NA; size: NA; J: TRBJ1-4; CDR3: CASSSRGHEKLFF; DNA: TGTGCCAGCAGTTCGAGGGGCCACGAAAAACTGTTTTTT
V: TRBV28; D: NA; size: NA; J: TRBJ1-4; CDR3: CASSPSDLFRSEKLFF; DNA: TGTGCCAGCAGCCCCAGCGACCTATTCAGGAGTGAAAAACTGTTTTTT
V: TRBV19; D: NA; size: NA; J: TRBJ2-7; CDR3: CASSMWNSPYEQYF; DNA: TGTGCCAGTAGTATGTGGAACAGTCCCTACGAGCAGTACTTC
V: TRBV5-4; D: NA; size: NA; J: TRBJ1-1; CDR3: CAIHPRQNTEAFF; DNA: TGTGCCATCCACCCCCGCCAGAACACTGAAGCTTTCTTT
V: TRBV6-5; D: TRBD2; size: once; J: TRBJ2-7; CDR3: CASRELAGYEQYF; DNA: TGTGCCAGTCGGGAATTAGCGGGCTACGAGCAGTACTTC
V: TRBV21-1; D: NA; size: NA; J: TRBJ2-2; CDR3: CASSKFGLGELFF; DNA: TGTGCCAGCAGCAAATTCGGCCTCGGCGAGCTGTTTTTT
V: TRBV10-3; D: TRBD1; size: NA; J: TRBJ1-1; CDR3: CAIREQGEYTEAFF; DNA: TGTGCCATCAGAGAACAGGGGGAATACACTGAAGCTTTCTTT
V: TRBV6-5; D: NA; size: NA; J: TRBJ1-2; CDR3: CASSLQGSMGYTF; DNA: TGTGCCAGCAGTTTACAGGGCTCTATGGGCTACACCTTC
V: TRBV27; D: NA; size: NA; J: TRBJ2-1; CDR3: CASSSIAGEQFF; DNA: TGTGCCAGCAGTTCCATAGCAGGAGAGCAGTTCTTC
V: TRBV19; D: TRBD2; size: NA; J: TRBJ2-5; CDR3: CASSIRSSGRPETQYF; DNA: TGTGCCAGTAGTATACGTTCTAGCGGGAGGCCAGAGACCCAGTACTTC
V: TRBV6-1; D: TRBD1; size: NA; J: TRBJ2-7; CDR3: CASSEGYRGREQYF; DNA: TGTGCCAGCAGTGAAGGTTACAGGGGAAGGGAGCAGTACTTC
V: TRBV4-2; D: NA; size: NA; J: TRBJ2-5; CDR3: CASSQVQGETQYF; DNA: TGTGCCAGCAGCCAAGTTCAGGGGGAGACCCAGTACTTC
V: TRBV29-1; D: NA; size: NA; J: TRBJ2-7; CDR3: CSASQGNEQYF; DNA: TGCAGCGCCTCACAGGGTAACGAGCAGTACTTC
V: TRBV6-5; D: NA; size: NA; J: TRBJ1-5; CDR3: CASRPQGSQPQHF; DNA: TGTGCCAGCAGACCCCAGGGTTCTCAGCCCCAGCATTTT
V: TRBV12-3/TRBV12-4; D: NA; size: NA; J: TRBJ1-4; CDR3: CASSGGYNEKLFF; DNA: TGTGCCAGCAGCGGCGGATATAATGAAAAACTGTTTTTT
V: TRBV28; D: NA; size: NA; J: TRBJ2-7; CDR3: CASSSLGPRTRDEQYF; DNA: TGTGCCAGCAGTTCCCTCGGTCCGCGGACCCGTGACGAGCAGTACTTC
V: TRBV6-1; D: TRBD1; size: NA; J: TRBJ1-2; CDR3: CASTKTGEGYTF; DNA: TGTGCCAGCACCAAAACAGGGGAAGGCTACACCTTC
V: TRBV19; D: NA; size: NA; J: TRBJ1-2; CDR3: CASRKASQNYGYTF; DNA: TGTGCCAGTAGAAAGGCCAGCCAAAACTATGGCTACACCTTC
V: TRBV24-1; D: NA; size: NA; J: TRBJ2-2; CDR3: CATLDSYTGELFF; DNA: TGTGCCACCTTGGACAGCTACACCGGGGAGCTGTTTTTT
V: TRBV7-2; D: NA; size: NA; J: TRBJ2-3; CDR3: CASSLQSGDTQYF; DNA: TGTGCCAGCAGCTTACAGAGTGGGGATACGCAGTATTTT
V: TRBV19; D: NA; size: NA; J: TRBJ2-1; CDR3: CASSIDLGFRAHEQFF; DNA: TGTGCCAGTAGTATAGATCTTGGGTTTAGGGCGCATGAGCAGTTCTTC
V: TRBV3-1/TRBV3-2; D: TRBD2; size: NA; J: TRBJ2-2; CDR3: CASSRREATTGELFF; DNA: TGTGCCAGCAGCCGGCGGGAGGCCACCACCGGGGAGCTGTTTTTT
V: TRBV7-2; D: NA; size: NA; J: TRBJ2-1; CDR3: CASSLTPRVEQFF; DNA: TGTGCCAGCAGCTTGACACCCCGGGTCGAGCAGTTCTTC
V: TRBV6-5; D: NA; size: NA; J: TRBJ1-4; CDR3: CASSYADSTVKKLFF; DNA: TGTGCCAGCAGTTACGCCGACAGCACGGTTAAAAAACTGTTTTTT
V: TRBV6-6; D: TRBD1; size: NA; J: TRBJ2-7; CDR3: CASSSGTGYEQYF; DNA: TGTGCCAGCAGTTCCGGGACAGGGTACGAGCAGTACTTC
V: TRBV6-1; D: NA; size: NA; J: TRBJ1-6; CDR3: CASSEVAPNSPLHF; DNA: TGTGCCAGCAGTGAAGTCGCTCCTAATTCACCCCTCCACTTT
V: TRBV12-3/TRBV12-4; D: NA; size: NA; J: TRBJ2-3; CDR3: CASRRGVTQYF; DNA: TGTGCCAGCAGGAGGGGGGTAACGCAGTATTTT